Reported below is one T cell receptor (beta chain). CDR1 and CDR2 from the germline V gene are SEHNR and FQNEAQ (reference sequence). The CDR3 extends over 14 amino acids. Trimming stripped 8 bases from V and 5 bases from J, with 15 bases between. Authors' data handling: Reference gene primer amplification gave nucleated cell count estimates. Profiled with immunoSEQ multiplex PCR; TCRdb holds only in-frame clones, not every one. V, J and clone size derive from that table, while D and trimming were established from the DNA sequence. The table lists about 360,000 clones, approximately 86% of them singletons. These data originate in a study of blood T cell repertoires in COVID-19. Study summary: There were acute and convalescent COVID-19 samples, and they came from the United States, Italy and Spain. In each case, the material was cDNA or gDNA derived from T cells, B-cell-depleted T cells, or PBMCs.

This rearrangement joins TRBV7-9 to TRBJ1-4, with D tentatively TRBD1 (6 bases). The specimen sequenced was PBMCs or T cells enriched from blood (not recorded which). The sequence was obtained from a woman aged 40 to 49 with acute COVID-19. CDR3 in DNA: TGTGCCAGCCACCCCGGGACACAAAATGAAAAACTGTTTTTT. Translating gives CASHPGTQNEKLFF.